This T cell receptor beta chain was retrieved from a study of PD-1 blockade in classical Hodgkin lymphoma. Across the whole study: The patients were dosed with nivolumab 3 mg/kg, infused intravenously every 2 weeks. Study-wide results and caveats: A significant rise in TCR diversity was seen by C4D1 for CD4+ cells but not for CD8+ cells. Complete responders possessed baseline diversity comparable to newly diagnosed patients.

After autologous stem cell transplantation all patients relapsed, and prior brentuximab vedotin exposure differed between cohorts. The patients, who had relapsed/refractory classical Hodgkin lymphoma, achieved best responses of complete response, partial response or progressive disease. Assay used: immunoSEQ multiplex PCR; TCRdb lists only in-frame clones, some missing. The sample yields 100,000 to 120,000 clones, roughly nine tenths seen once. In the case of this clone: Its target is unknown.

With 3 bases removed from V and 1 base from J, the gap between germline ends came to 9 bases. The CDR3 is made up of 14 amino acids. Germline CDR1 MGHRA, CDR2 YSYEKL. This TCR derives from a human donor with classical Hodgkin lymphoma. Source: peripheral blood mononuclear cells (PBMCs), taken before the second cycle of nivolumab. This chain connects TRBV4-1 to TRBJ1-1; the D is unclear. CDR3 region: CASSQTIRNTEAFF. CDR3 coding DNA: TGCGCCAGCAGCCAGACGATAAGGAACACTGAAGCTTTCTTT.